A single sample is the source of the 29 T cell receptor beta chains below, sequenced in a study of cytomegalovirus exposure and HLA in healthy donors (dated by TCRdb to about 2017). Library method: the immunoSEQ multiplex PCR assay. For the multiplex PCR, a mixture combining 60 forward primers for TCR Vbeta segments and 13 reverse primers for TCR Jbeta segments was used. The clones in this table, taken by TCRdb from immuneACCESS, are in-frame only. Not every clone is retained; where verified, under half of the shortfall comes from an unresolved V gene, and the cause of the rest is unknown. This sample comprises 150,000 to 200,000 clones, 75% to 90% of them detected only once. About a tenth of the sample belongs to the ten largest clones. The specimen was PBMCs. The receptors derive from a man between 18 and 35 years old in good health and CMV-seropositive.

This clone came up a few times. The chain has TRBV5-4 and TRBJ2-3; no definite D call. With 2 bases removed from V and 4 bases from J, the gap between germline ends came to 8 bases. The CDR3 covers 13 residues. CDR1 SGHNT and CDR2 YYREEE come from the germline V gene (reference sequence). CDR3 protein: CASSFSSADTQYF. In nucleotides, the CDR3 is TGTGCCAGCAGCTTTTCATCAGCAGATACGCAGTATTTT.

The rearrangement uses TRBV6-6 and TRBJ1-1; perhaps TRBD1 as D (5 bases). With 7 bases removed from V and 4 bases from J, the gap between germline ends came to 16 bases. Germline V gene sequence: CDR1 MNHNY, CDR2 SVGAGI (reference sequence). The CDR3 runs to 14 residues. CDR3 in DNA: TGTGCCAGCAAGGGGAGGGAATCGGCCACTGAAGCTTTCTTT. Residues: CASKGRESATEAFF.

The chain employs TRBV6-1 and TRBJ2-2, with 7 bases aligning to TRBD1. V dropped 4 bases and J dropped 4; count of bases not matched to a gene: 9. The CDR3 is 16 amino acids. Germline CDR1 MNHNS, CDR2 SASEGT. CDR3 residues: CASSGLGQSVTGELFF. DNA of the CDR3: TGTGCCAGCAGTGGGTTGGGACAGAGTGTCACCGGGGAGCTGTTTTTT.

V is TRBV7-2 and J is TRBJ1-2; 7 bases line up with TRBD1. Per the germline V gene, CDR1 is SGHTA and CDR2 is FQGNSA. The CDR3 is 16 amino acids. Trimming cost V 5 bases and J 2 bases; bases outside gene matches: 11. The CDR3 DNA is TGTGCCAGCAGCCCTGGGGGAGCGGACAGGAACTATGGCTACACCTTC. Translation gives CASSPGGADRNYGYTF.

This clone has just a few counts. The CDR3: CASSPGGLVNQPQHF. The CDR3 DNA reads TGCGCCAGCAGCCCAGGAGGATTGGTCAATCAGCCCCAGCATTTT. The chain combines TRBV5-1 with TRBJ1-5, with no clear D. The V and J ends lost 4 bases and 3 bases respectively, with 14 bases between them. This CDR3 contains 15 residues. Per germline, CDR1 SGHRS and CDR2 YFSETQ. Full variable domain (rest looked up from reference TRBV5-1 and TRBJ1-5): KAGVTQTPRYLIKTRGQQVTLSCSPISGHRSVSWYQQTPGQGLQFLFEYFSETQRNKGNFPGRFSGRQFSNSRSEMNVSTLELGDSALYLCASSPGGLVNQPQHFGDGTRLSIL.

CDR3 sequence: CAWKDPAGGGDTEAFF. CDR3 DNA: TGTGCCTGGAAGGATCCGGCGGGCGGAGGGGACACTGAAGCTTTCTTT. The chain employs TRBV30 and TRBJ1-1, with a weak D call TRBD1 (5 bases). Germline V gene data show CDR1 as GTSNPN and CDR2 as SVGIG (reference sequence). With 4 bases removed from V and 3 bases from J, the gap between germline ends came to 21 bases. The CDR3 has 16 amino acids.

This chain uses TRBV2 with TRBJ2-3; D not resolved. This CDR3 comprises 10 residues. With 10 bases removed from V and 4 bases from J, the gap between germline ends came to 6 bases. Germline V gene lookup returns CDR1 SNHLY and CDR2 FYNNEI. CDR3 coding DNA: TGTGCCACCCGGGCAGATACGCAGTATTTT. This encodes CATRADTQYF.

The rearrangement uses TRBV5-1 and TRBJ2-2; 7 bases fit TRBD1. V was clipped by 4 bases and J by 2 bases; unmatched bases: 11. Germline loops: CDR1 SGHRS, CDR2 YFSETQ. This CDR3 comprises 17 residues. The CDR3 sequence is CASSPRPTGFNTGELFF. In DNA, the CDR3 is TGCGCCAGCAGCCCCCGCCCGACAGGGTTCAACACCGGGGAGCTGTTTTTT.

The CDR3 coding sequence is TGCAGCGTTGTCGGGGGACAGTTTAATGAAAAACTGTTTTTT. This encodes CSVVGGQFNEKLFF. The chain is built from TRBV29-1 and TRBJ1-4, with 7 bases fitting TRBD1. The germline V gene encodes CDR1 SQVTM and CDR2 ANQGSEA. The CDR3 length is 14 residues. The trim removed 4 bases at V and 4 bases at J, leaving 6 bases unmatched. Full variable domain (rest looked up from reference TRBV29-1 and TRBJ1-4): SAVISQKPSRDICQRGTSLTIQCQVDSQVTMMFWYRQQPGQSLTLIATANQGSEATYESGFVIDKFPISRPNLTFSTLTVSNMSPEDSSIYLCSVVGGQFNEKLFFGSGTQLSVL.

This chain joins TRBV4-3 and TRBJ1-2; 7 positions match TRBD1. Germline V gene lookup returns CDR1 LGHNA and CDR2 YSLEER. The length of the CDR3 is 15 residues. The ends lost 0 bases at V and 6 bases at J; junction bases unmatched: 7. This CDR3 is CASSQDSTGTDGYTF. The CDR3 DNA reads TGCGCCAGCAGCCAAGACTCGACAGGGACAGATGGCTACACCTTC.

The chain combines TRBV15 with TRBJ1-1; possible D gene TRBD1, 5 bases. This CDR3 comprises 15 residues. Trimming removed 0 bases at V and 5 bases at J, with 13 bases between. Germline CDR1 and CDR2: LNHNV and YYDKDF (reference sequence). The DNA of the CDR3 is TGTGCCACCAGCAGAGATTCTAGGGCAGGGACTGAAGCTTTCTTT. Its protein is CATSRDSRAGTEAFF.

This chain joins TRBV7-9 and TRBJ2-7; a weak D match, TRBD2 (6 bases). This CDR3 contains 16 residues. V was shortened by 3 bases and J by 2 bases, with 17 bases between the two germline ends. The germline V gene has CDR1 SEHNR and CDR2 FQNEAQ (reference sequence). This CDR3 is CASSFSGRGPPYEQYF. Here the CDR3 DNA reads TGTGCCAGCAGCTTTTCGGGGCGGGGTCCCCCCTACGAGCAGTACTTC.

CDR3 bases: TGCGCCAGCAGCCCGGGACAGGGTAGCACTGAAGCTTTCTTT. Its translation is CASSPGQGSTEAFF. This rearrangement joins TRBV5-1 to TRBJ1-1; the match to TRBD1 covers 9 bases. The CDR3 contains 14 residues. V lost 4 bases, J lost 4 bases, and 5 bases stayed unmatched. CDR1 and CDR2 (germline): SGHRS, YFSETQ.

The genes are TRBV5-8 and TRBJ2-3; tentatively, D is TRBD2 (7 bases). The V gene lost 5 bases and the J gene lost 13 bases, with 20 bases spanning the gap. The germline V gene encodes CDR1 SGHTS and CDR2 YDEGEE. The CDR3 covers 13 residues. CDR3: CASRPPRGAWEYF. The CDR3, as DNA: TGTGCCAGCAGACCACCTCGGGGGGCCTGGGAGTATTTT. Variable domain in full (rest from reference TRBV5-8 and TRBJ2-3): EAGVTQSPTHLIKTRGQQATLRCSPISGHTSVYWYQQALGLGLQFLLWYDEGEERNRGNFPPRFSGRQFPNYSSELNVNALELEDSALYLCASRPPRGAWEYFGPGTRLTVL.

The chain recombines TRBV5-6 with TRBJ2-7, with 8 bases matching TRBD2. This CDR3 has 14 amino acids. Germline-derived CDR1 and CDR2 are SGHDT and YYEEEE. V shed 0 bases, J shed 5 bases, and the junction held 4 bases outside the gene matches. The CDR3 DNA reads as TGTGCCAGCAGCTTGGGCGGGGGGCTCAACGAGCAGTACTTC. Encoded protein: CASSLGGGLNEQYF.

CDR3 sequence reads: CASSLPGQTENYEQYF. The CDR3 DNA is TGTGCCAGCAGCCTGCCCGGACAGACCGAAAACTACGAGCAGTACTTC. The chain joins TRBV5-4 to TRBJ2-5; tentatively, D is TRBD1 (6 bases). The DNA end is more similar to TRBJ2-7, so the J call may be wrong. CDR3 length: 16 amino acids. Germline V gene sequence: CDR1 SGHNT, CDR2 YYREEE (reference sequence).

The rearrangement joins TRBV7-3 to TRBJ2-3, with 8 nucleotides matching TRBD2. This CDR3 spans 15 amino acids. The junction had 6 bases not matched to a gene; V was cut back by 5 bases and J by 2 bases. CDR1 and CDR2 (germline): SGHTA, FQGTGA. The CDR3 loop reads CASSPRGGDTDTQYF. CDR3 DNA sequence: TGTGCCAGCAGCCCACGGGGGGGAGACACAGATACGCAGTATTTT.

This clone was detected only once. The rearrangement joins TRBV9 to TRBJ2-2; 10 positions match TRBD2. CDR1 is SGDLS, CDR2 YYNGEE, per germline. CDR3 length: 20 amino acids. Germline trimming cut 1 base from V and 0 bases from J; bases unmatched to any gene: 12. The CDR3 protein is CASSVTPLGSGGANTGELFF. The CDR3 DNA sequence: TGTGCCAGCAGCGTAACCCCATTGGGGAGCGGGGGGGCGAACACCGGGGAGCTGTTTTTT. Full variable domain (rest looked up from reference TRBV9 and TRBJ2-2): DSGVTQTPKHLITATGQRVTLRCSPRSGDLSVYWYQQSLDQGLQFLIQYYNGEERAKGNILERFSAQQFPDLHSELNLSSLELGDSALYFCASSVTPLGSGGANTGELFFGEGSRLTVL.

This clone has just one count. The V gene is TRBV4-3, the J gene TRBJ2-5; 8 bases are shared with TRBD1. The closer fit of TRBJ2-7 to the DNA end suggests the J call may be wrong. This CDR3 has 14 amino acids. CDR1 is LGHNA, CDR2 YSLEER, per germline. DNA of the CDR3: TGCGCCAGCAGCCAAGATGGGACAGGCTACGAGCAGTACTTC. It is translated as CASSQDGTGYEQYF.

This clone occurred a few times. The chain is built from TRBV12-5 and TRBJ2-7, with D perhaps matching TRBD2 (7 bases). Trimming cost V 8 bases and J 2 bases, with 16 bases left between them. Per the germline V gene, CDR1 is LGHNT and CDR2 is FRNRAP. This CDR3 has 14 amino acids. The CDR3 loop is CASSGGRQPYEQYF. The DNA for the CDR3 is TGTGCTAGTTCGGGGGGCAGACAGCCCTACGAGCAGTACTTC.

The chain joins TRBV19 to TRBJ1-1; 7 nucleotides agree with TRBD1. This CDR3 has 11 amino acids. Germline-derived CDR1 and CDR2 are LNHDA and SQIVND (reference sequence). The V segment lost 4 bases and the J segment 8 bases; nucleotides outside the gene matches: 1. CDR3: CASSTGGEAFF. The CDR3 region has the DNA TGTGCCAGTAGTACAGGGGGGGAAGCTTTCTTT.

The J gene is TRBJ1-2, the V gene TRBV19, with a tentative D call TRBD1 (5 bases). This CDR3 region has 13 residues. Germline CDR1 and CDR2: LNHDA and SQIVND (reference sequence). The V end lost 7 bases, the J end lost 5 bases, and 14 bases lay between the germline ends. CDR3 residues: CASTRGGGYGYTF. The CDR3 DNA is TGTGCCAGTACCCGCGGCGGGGGGTATGGCTACACCTTC.

The chain links TRBV10-3 to TRBJ2-3; 14 nucleotides agree with TRBD2. Looked up from germline, CDR1 is ENHRY and CDR2 is SYGVKD. V shed 11 bases and J 1 base; nucleotides not matched to a gene: 5. This CDR3 is built from 15 residues. The CDR3 loop is CAVGTSGGRTDTQYF. The CDR3 DNA is TGTGCCGTGGGGACTAGCGGGGGTCGCACAGATACGCAGTATTTT.

The chain recombines TRBV6-1 with TRBJ2-3; 7 positions match TRBD1. The CDR3 is made up of 14 amino acids. Germline loops: CDR1 MNHNS, CDR2 SASEGT. V shed 8 bases and J 9 bases; nucleotides not matched to a gene: 14. The CDR3 nucleotides read TGTGCCAGCGGCGAGAGGGGGCCCTCCGACACGCAGTATTTT. Protein product: CASGERGPSDTQYF.

A few counts support this clone. This rearrangement joins TRBV7-6 to TRBJ2-7; TRBD2 matches 7 bases. The ends lost 5 bases at V and 11 bases at J; junction bases unmatched: 12. Germline-derived CDR1 and CDR2 are SGHVS and FNYEAQ. The CDR3 consists of 13 residues. This chain's CDR3 is CASSPGLADTKYF. CDR3 DNA sequence: TGTGCCAGCAGCCCCGGGCTAGCGGATACGAAGTACTTC.

The count of this clone is one. The chain recombines TRBV7-2 with TRBJ2-7; D is ambiguous. The V gene's germline CDR1 is SGHTA and CDR2 FQGNSA. V was cut by 5 bases and J by 7 bases, with 12 bases left in between. This CDR3 has 12 residues. Here the CDR3 DNA reads TGTGCCAGCAGCCCGTCCCTAGGAGAGCAGTACTTC. As protein: CASSPSLGEQYF.

This clone came up a few times. J is TRBJ2-2 and V is TRBV5-4; TRBD2 is a possible D gene (5 bases). The CDR3 runs 14 residues. V was shortened by 4 bases and J by 3 bases, with 10 bases between the two germline ends. Germline V gene sequence: CDR1 SGHNT, CDR2 YYREEE (reference sequence). The CDR3 loop reads CASSLLGDTGELFF. The DNA for the CDR3 is TGTGCCAGCAGCCTGTTGGGAGACACCGGGGAGCTGTTTTTT. Full variable domain (outside the CDR3, taken from reference TRBV5-4 and TRBJ2-2): ETGVTQSPTHLIKTRGQQVTLRCSSQSGHNTVSWYQQALGQGPQFIFQYYREEENGRGNFPPRFSGLQFPNYSSELNVNALELDDSALYLCASSLLGDTGELFFGEGSRLTVL.

This sequence joins TRBV5-1 and TRBJ1-1; D gene ambiguous. The ends were cut back, 0 bases at V and 3 bases at J, with 9 bases in the middle. This CDR3 is 14 amino acids long. The germline gives CDR1 SGHRS, CDR2 YFSETQ. CDR3 DNA: TGCGCCAGCAGCTTGGCCGGTCAGGACACTGAAGCTTTCTTT. Translation: CASSLAGQDTEAFF.

The gene calls are TRBV7-2 and TRBJ2-1; 7 nucleotides align to TRBD2. The germline V gene has CDR1 SGHTA and CDR2 FQGNSA. Trimming at V came to 1 base and at J to 4 bases, leaving 7 bases not matched to a gene. This CDR3 contains 16 residues. The CDR3: CASSLGGGGPYNEQFF. The CDR3 nucleotides read TGTGCCAGCAGCTTAGGGGGCGGGGGTCCGTACAATGAGCAGTTCTTC. The entire variable domain, with the rest obtained from reference TRBV7-2 and TRBJ2-1, is as follows: GAGVSQSPSNKVTEKGKDVELRCDPISGHTALYWYRQSLGQGLEFLIYFQGNSAPDKSGLPSDRFSAERTGGSVSTLTIQRTQQEDSAVYLCASSLGGGGPYNEQFFGPGTRLTVL.